The T cell receptor (beta chain) under discussion was sequenced for a study of blood T cell repertoires in COVID-19. For the study at large: The cDNA or gDNA used as material had been derived from T cells, B-cell-depleted T cells, or PBMCs.

All recovered Cohort 3 donors got two negative PCRs, got clearance, or saw symptom resolution. In the authors' workflow: Amplified reference gene primers provided the basis for estimating nucleated cell counts. The data were produced by immunoSEQ multiplex PCR, yet TCRdb's version contains in-frame clones alone and is incomplete. V and J calls and clone size follow that table, whereas D and trimming were derived from the DNA. The repertoire includes about 330,000 clones, 70% to 90% of them detected once, and approximately 5.3% sits in the top ten. The CDR3 loop spans 15 amino acids. V dropped 3 bases and J dropped 1; count of bases not matched to a gene: 2. The germline V gene encodes CDR1 KGHSH and CDR2 LQKENI. About this clone itself: Other DNA sequences in the same sample also yield this CDR3.

Source material: PBMCs or T cells enriched from blood (not recorded which). The receptor's source is a woman between 25 and 40 years old who had recovered from COVID-19. The V gene is TRBV18, the J gene TRBJ1-5; 8 bases line up with TRBD1. Here the CDR3 reads CASSPQGASNQPQHF. CDR3 in DNA: TGTGCCAGCTCACCCCAGGGGGCCAGCAATCAGCCCCAGCATTTT.